This TCR beta chain was recovered during a study of blood T cell repertoires in COVID-19. Study-level information: PBMCs, B-cell-depleted T cells, or T cells were the source of the cDNA or gDNA that made up the material.

This clone was seen more than once but under ten times. The data were produced by immunoSEQ multiplex PCR, yet TCRdb's version contains in-frame clones alone and is incomplete. This table holds roughly 230,000 clones, approximately 86% found once. CDR1 and CDR2 from the germline V gene are MNHEY and SVGAGI. The V end lost 0 bases, the J end lost 0 bases, and 11 bases lay between the germline ends. The CDR3 consists of 16 residues. This clonotype originated in a human donor in a cohort sampled during active COVID-19. The sequencing input was peripheral blood. The V gene is TRBV6-5, the J gene TRBJ1-2, with D uncertain. Written as DNA, the CDR3 is TGTGCCAGCAGTTACTCGATACAGTCCCCTAACTATGGCTACACCTTC. It codes for CASSYSIQSPNYGYTF.